One and the same sample provided the 14 T cell receptor beta chains below, sequenced in a study of CD4+ T cells in melanoma. Sequenced by immunoSEQ multiplex PCR; TCRdb stores in-frame clones only, minus some. The table lists more than 110,000 clones, approximately 91% of them singletons. The source is a human donor with melanoma.

The chain recombines TRBV14 with TRBJ1-1; a weak D match, TRBD1 (6 bases). Germline V gene data show CDR1 as SGHDN and CDR2 as FVKESK. CDR3 size: 14 residues. Trimming pared 4 bases from V and 4 bases from J, leaving 13 bases between. The CDR3 nucleotides read TGTGCCAGCAGCCCTCAACCGGGGGCCACTGAAGCTTTCTTT. This codes for CASSPQPGATEAFF.

This clone has just one count. This chain connects TRBV2 to TRBJ2-7; TRBD2 aligns across 7 bases. The germline gives CDR1 SNHLY, CDR2 FYNNEI. With 8 bases clipped from V and 3 bases from J, the junction kept 1 base outside the gene matches. CDR3 length equals 11 residues. DNA of the CDR3: TGTGCCAGCCGGACTAGCTACGAGCAGTACTTC. Protein sequence: CASRTSYEQYF.

This chain uses TRBV4-1 with TRBJ2-6; D gene uncertain. The CDR3 spans 17 residues. Trimming cost V 3 bases and J 4 bases, with 16 bases left between them. Germline values: CDR1 MGHRA, CDR2 YSYEKL. CDR3: CASSQTERAGGANVLTF. CDR3 coding DNA: TGCGCCAGCAGCCAGACCGAAAGGGCCGGCGGGGCCAACGTCCTGACTTTC.

The chain uses TRBV18 and TRBJ1-6; 9 bases are shared with TRBD1. This CDR3 contains 15 residues. V lost 2 bases, J lost 10 bases, and 6 bases stayed unmatched. Germline V gene lookup returns CDR1 KGHSH and CDR2 LQKENI. Here the CDR3 reads CASSPTDRGLSPLHF. The CDR3 nucleotides read TGTGCCAGCTCACCAACGGACAGGGGACTCTCACCCCTCCACTTT.

This rearrangement joins TRBV7-2 to TRBJ2-1; 8 bases line up with TRBD2. The J segment lost 2 bases and the V segment lost 5 bases, leaving 8 bases of the junction unmatched. Germline V gives CDR1 SGHTA, CDR2 FQGNSA. The CDR3 consists of 16 residues. The chain's CDR3 is CASSLFGGATYNEQFF. CDR3 coding DNA: TGTGCCAGCAGCCTCTTCGGGGGGGCCACCTACAATGAGCAGTTCTTC.

The chain recombines TRBV5-1 with TRBJ2-5, with 8 nucleotides matching TRBD2. This CDR3 is built from 14 residues. Unmatched junction bases numbered 3, after V lost 4 bases and J lost 1 base. The germline V gene has CDR1 SGHRS and CDR2 YFSETQ. CDR3 loop: CASSHGTSQETQYF. In DNA, the CDR3 is TGCGCCAGCAGCCACGGGACTAGCCAAGAGACCCAGTACTTC.

This rearrangement joins TRBV19 to TRBJ2-2; D is uncertain. CDR3 length: 13 residues. Per germline, CDR1 LNHDA and CDR2 SQIVND (reference sequence). Trimming removed 5 bases at V and 8 bases at J, with 12 bases between. Here the CDR3 reads CASSATWQGELFF. Here the CDR3 DNA reads TGTGCCAGTAGTGCAACGTGGCAGGGGGAGCTGTTTTTT.

The V call is TRBV18, the J call TRBJ1-1; the match to TRBD1 covers 8 bases. Trimming cost V 4 bases and J 5 bases; bases outside gene matches: 12. The length of the CDR3 is 16 residues. Germline CDR1 KGHSH, CDR2 LQKENI. For the CDR3, the DNA is TGTGCCAGCTCACTGGGACAGGCCCAAACAAGGACTGAAGCTTTCTTT. Amino acid sequence: CASSLGQAQTRTEAFF.

The chain links TRBV7-2 to TRBJ2-7; TRBD1 matches at 9 bases. The CDR3 length is 15 residues. V was clipped by 0 bases and J by 6 bases; unmatched bases: 6. Germline CDR1 SGHTA, CDR2 FQGNSA. As DNA, the CDR3 is TGTGCCAGCAGCTTAGCGGGGGGACAGGGTTCCGAGCAGTACTTC. Protein product: CASSLAGGQGSEQYF.

The chain has TRBV2 and TRBJ2-7; possibly TRBD2 for D (7 bases). Germline CDR1 is SNHLY and CDR2 is FYNNEI. The CDR3 is 15 amino acids. Trimming cost V 10 bases and J 2 bases, with 21 bases left between them. The CDR3 region has the DNA TGTGCCATAACCCTGGTTCGGGGGGCTGCCTACGAGCAGTACTTC. It translates to CAITLVRGAAYEQYF.

A few counts support this clone. The gene calls are TRBV6-5 and TRBJ2-3; no clear D. Germline V lookup: CDR1 MNHEY, CDR2 SVGAGI. The CDR3 sequence is 15 residues long. Trimming left V 0 bases short and J 6 bases short, with 13 bases between. The CDR3 sequence is CASSYSILGVDTQYF. The CDR3 nucleotides are TGTGCCAGCAGTTACTCGATATTAGGCGTGGATACGCAGTATTTT.

V and J are TRBV29-1 and TRBJ2-1; 8 positions agree with TRBD2. The junction had 12 bases not matched to a gene; V was cut back by 0 bases and J by 8 bases. There are 16 residues in the CDR3. Germline CDR1 reads SQVTM; CDR2 reads ANQGSEA. The CDR3, as DNA: TGCAGCGTTGAAGATCCCAGCGGGGGTCTAAGAGATGAGCAGTTCTTC. It is translated as CSVEDPSGGLRDEQFF.

This clone showed up just once. The V call is TRBV5-4, the J call TRBJ2-7; TRBD1 or TRBD2 may be the D gene (5 bases each). The CDR3 runs to 14 residues. V lost 0 bases and J lost 6, with 13 bases in between. Germline CDR1 is SGHNT and CDR2 is YYREEE (reference sequence). The CDR3 loop is CASSLEWAGSEQYF. CDR3 DNA sequence: TGTGCCAGCAGCTTGGAGTGGGCAGGGAGCGAGCAGTACTTC.

This clone was seen a single time. V gene TRBV21-1 combines with J gene TRBJ2-3; the table gives TRBD2 as D, unverified against the DNA. TRBV21-1 is designated a pseudogene. The CDR3 length is 17 residues. The DNA for the CDR3 is TGTGCCAGCAGCAAAGAGTCTCCGGGGTGTAGCACAGATACGCAGTATTTT. Its protein is CASSKESPGCSTDTQYF.